This T cell receptor (beta chain) was identified in a study of blood T cell repertoires in COVID-19. Study at large: The United States, Italy and Spain provided the acute and convalescent COVID-19 samples. T cells, B-cell-depleted T cells, or PBMCs supplied cDNA or gDNA.

Original handling: Reference gene primer amplification gave estimated nucleated cell counts. Sequenced by immunoSEQ multiplex PCR; TCRdb stores in-frame clones only, minus some. V and J calls plus clone size are reproduced from that table; the DNA served to infer D and trimming. The sample carries hundreds of thousands of clones, about 89% recorded once. CDR1 and CDR2 from the germline V gene are SGHRS and YFSETQ. With 1 base clipped from V and 5 bases from J, the junction kept 4 bases outside the gene matches. The CDR3 extends over 14 amino acids. This clonotype was sampled from a man in his forties or fifties with acute or convalescent COVID-19. The V call is TRBV5-1, the J call TRBJ1-2; 8 bases fit TRBD1. Sequenced: peripheral blood. The CDR3: CASSLLTGEYGYTF. The CDR3 nucleotides read TGCGCCAGCAGCTTGTTGACAGGGGAATATGGCTACACCTTC.